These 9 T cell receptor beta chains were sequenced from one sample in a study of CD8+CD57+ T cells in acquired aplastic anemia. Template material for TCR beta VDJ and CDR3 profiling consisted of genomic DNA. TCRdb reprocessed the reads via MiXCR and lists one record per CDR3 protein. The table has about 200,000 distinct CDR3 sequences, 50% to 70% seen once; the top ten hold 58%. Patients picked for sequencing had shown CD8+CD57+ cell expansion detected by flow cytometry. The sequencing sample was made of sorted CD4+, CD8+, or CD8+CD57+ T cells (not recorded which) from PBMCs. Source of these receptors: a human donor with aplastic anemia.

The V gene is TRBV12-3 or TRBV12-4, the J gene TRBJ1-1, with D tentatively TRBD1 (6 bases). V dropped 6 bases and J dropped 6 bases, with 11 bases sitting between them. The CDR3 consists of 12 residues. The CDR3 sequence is CASRRGLSEAFF. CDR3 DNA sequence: TGTGCCAGCAGGCGGGGGCTCTCTGAAGCTTTCTTT.

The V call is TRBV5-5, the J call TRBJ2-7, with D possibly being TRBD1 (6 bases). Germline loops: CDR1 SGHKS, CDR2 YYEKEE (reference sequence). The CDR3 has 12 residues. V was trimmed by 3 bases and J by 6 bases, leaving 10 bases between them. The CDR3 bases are TGTGCCAGCAGCTGGACAGATTTCGAGCAGTACTTC. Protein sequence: CASSWTDFEQYF.

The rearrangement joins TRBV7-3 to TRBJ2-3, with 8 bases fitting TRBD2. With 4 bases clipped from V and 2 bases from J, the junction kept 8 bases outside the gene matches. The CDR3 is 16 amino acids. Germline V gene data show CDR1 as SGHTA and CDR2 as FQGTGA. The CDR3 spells CASSSSSGSDTDTQYF. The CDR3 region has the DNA TGTGCCAGCAGCTCCTCCAGCGGGAGCGACACAGATACGCAGTATTTT.

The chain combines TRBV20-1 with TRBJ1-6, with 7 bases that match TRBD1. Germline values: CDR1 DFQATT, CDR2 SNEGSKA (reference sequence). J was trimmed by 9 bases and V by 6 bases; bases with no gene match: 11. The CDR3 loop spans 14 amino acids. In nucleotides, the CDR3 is TGCAGTGCGATCCTCGGCCCAGGGGGTTCACCCCTCCACTTT. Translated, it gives CSAILGPGGSPLHF.

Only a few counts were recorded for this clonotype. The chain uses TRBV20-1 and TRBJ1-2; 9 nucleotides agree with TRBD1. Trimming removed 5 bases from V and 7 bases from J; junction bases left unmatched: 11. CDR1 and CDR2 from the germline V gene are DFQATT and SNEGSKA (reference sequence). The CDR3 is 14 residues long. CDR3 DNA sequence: TGCAGTGCTGAGCGACAGGGGGTTGTTTTTGGCTACACCTTC. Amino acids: CSAERQGVVFGYTF.

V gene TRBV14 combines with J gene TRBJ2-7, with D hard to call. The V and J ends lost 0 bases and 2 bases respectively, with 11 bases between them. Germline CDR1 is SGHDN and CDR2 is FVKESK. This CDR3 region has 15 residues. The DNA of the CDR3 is TGTGCCAGCAGCCAAGACCAGGTCACCGCCTACGAGCAGTACTTC. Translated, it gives CASSQDQVTAYEQYF.

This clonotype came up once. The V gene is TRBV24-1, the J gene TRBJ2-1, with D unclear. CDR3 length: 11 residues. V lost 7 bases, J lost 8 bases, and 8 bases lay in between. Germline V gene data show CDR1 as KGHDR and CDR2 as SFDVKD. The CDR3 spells CATSLLHEQFF. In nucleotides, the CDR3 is TGTGCCACCAGCCTTCTGCATGAGCAGTTCTTC.

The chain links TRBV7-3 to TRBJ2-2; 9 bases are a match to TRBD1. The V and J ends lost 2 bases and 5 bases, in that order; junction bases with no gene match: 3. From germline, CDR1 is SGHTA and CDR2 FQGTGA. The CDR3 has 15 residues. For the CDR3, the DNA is TGTGCCAGCAGCTTAGGGGACAGGGTGACCGGGGAGCTGTTTTTT. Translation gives CASSLGDRVTGELFF.

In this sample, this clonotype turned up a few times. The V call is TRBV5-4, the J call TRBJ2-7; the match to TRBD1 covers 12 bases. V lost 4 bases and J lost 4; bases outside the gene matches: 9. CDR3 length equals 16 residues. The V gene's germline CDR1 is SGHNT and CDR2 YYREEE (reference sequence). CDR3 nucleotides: TGTGCCAGCAGCGTCGGGTCGGGACAGGGGGCGTACGAGCAGTACTTC. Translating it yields CASSVGSGQGAYEQYF.